The T cell receptor (beta chain) under discussion was sequenced for a study of human thymus T cells. Clones were read by immunoSEQ multiplex PCR, and TCRdb kept only the in-frame ones, dropping some. The sample lists more than 45,000 clones, 90% to 95% occurring once. V shed 6 bases and J shed 9 bases, with 20 bases lying between them. The germline CDR1 and CDR2 sequences are MNHNS and SASEGT. The CDR3 spans 14 residues. This TCR was sampled from a boy less than two years old with a congenital heart defect but otherwise immunologically healthy. The chain uses TRBV6-1 and TRBJ1-2; tentative D call: TRBD1 (6 bases). Sequences were obtained from blood. CDR3 protein: CASSILIRGDRYTF. CDR3 DNA: TGTGCCAGCAGCATTCTCATTAGGGGGGATCGCTACACCTTC.